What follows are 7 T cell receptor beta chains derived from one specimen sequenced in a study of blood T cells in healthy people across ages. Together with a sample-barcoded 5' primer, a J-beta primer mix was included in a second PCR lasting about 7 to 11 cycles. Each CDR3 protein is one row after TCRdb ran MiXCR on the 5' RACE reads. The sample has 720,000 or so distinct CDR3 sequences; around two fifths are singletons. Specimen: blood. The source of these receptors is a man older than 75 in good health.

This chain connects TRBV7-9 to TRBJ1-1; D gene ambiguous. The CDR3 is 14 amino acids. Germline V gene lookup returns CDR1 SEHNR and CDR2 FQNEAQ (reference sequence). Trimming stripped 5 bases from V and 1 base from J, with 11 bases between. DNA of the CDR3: TGTGCCAGCAGCGTAGAAGACGGGAACACTGAAGCTTTCTTT. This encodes CASSVEDGNTEAFF.

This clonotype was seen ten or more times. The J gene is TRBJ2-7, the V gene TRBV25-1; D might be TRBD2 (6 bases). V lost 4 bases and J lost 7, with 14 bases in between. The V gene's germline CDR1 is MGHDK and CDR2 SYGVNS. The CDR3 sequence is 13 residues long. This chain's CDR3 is CASSGAWGGEQYF. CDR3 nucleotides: TGTGCCAGCAGTGGAGCCTGGGGAGGAGAGCAGTACTTC.

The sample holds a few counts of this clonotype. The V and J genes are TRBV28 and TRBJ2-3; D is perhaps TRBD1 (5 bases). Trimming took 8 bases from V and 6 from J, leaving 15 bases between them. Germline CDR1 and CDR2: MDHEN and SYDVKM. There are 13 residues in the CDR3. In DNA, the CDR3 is TGTGCCAGCCTAACTTCAGGGTTCGATACGCAGTATTTT. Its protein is CASLTSGFDTQYF.

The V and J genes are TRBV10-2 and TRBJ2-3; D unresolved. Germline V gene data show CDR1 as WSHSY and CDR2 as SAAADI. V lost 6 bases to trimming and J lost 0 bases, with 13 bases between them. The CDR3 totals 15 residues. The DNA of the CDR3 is TGCGCCAGCAGGGTCCAGACAACTAGCACAGATACGCAGTATTTT. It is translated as CASRVQTTSTDTQYF.

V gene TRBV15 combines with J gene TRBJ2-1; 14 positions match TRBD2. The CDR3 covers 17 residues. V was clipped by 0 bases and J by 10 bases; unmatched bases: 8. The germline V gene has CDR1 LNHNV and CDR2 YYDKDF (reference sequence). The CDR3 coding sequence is TGTGCCACCAGCAGAGATGCCGGACTAGCGGGAGGTAGAGAGCAGTTCTTC. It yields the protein CATSRDAGLAGGREQFF.

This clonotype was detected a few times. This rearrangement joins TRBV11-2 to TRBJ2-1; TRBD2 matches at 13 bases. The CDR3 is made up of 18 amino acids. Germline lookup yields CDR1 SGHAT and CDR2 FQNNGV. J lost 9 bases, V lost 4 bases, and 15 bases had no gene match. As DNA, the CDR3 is TGTGCCAGCAGCTCGGGACTAGCGGGATCAGCTAGGGGAGTTGAGCAGTTCTTC. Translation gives CASSSGLAGSARGVEQFF.

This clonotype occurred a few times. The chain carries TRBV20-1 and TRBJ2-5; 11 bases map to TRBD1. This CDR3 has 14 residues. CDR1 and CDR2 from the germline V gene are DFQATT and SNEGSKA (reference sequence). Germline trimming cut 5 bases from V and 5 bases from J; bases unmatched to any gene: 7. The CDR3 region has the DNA TGCAGTGCTTCACGGACAGGGGGCATGGAGACCCAGTACTTC. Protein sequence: CSASRTGGMETQYF.